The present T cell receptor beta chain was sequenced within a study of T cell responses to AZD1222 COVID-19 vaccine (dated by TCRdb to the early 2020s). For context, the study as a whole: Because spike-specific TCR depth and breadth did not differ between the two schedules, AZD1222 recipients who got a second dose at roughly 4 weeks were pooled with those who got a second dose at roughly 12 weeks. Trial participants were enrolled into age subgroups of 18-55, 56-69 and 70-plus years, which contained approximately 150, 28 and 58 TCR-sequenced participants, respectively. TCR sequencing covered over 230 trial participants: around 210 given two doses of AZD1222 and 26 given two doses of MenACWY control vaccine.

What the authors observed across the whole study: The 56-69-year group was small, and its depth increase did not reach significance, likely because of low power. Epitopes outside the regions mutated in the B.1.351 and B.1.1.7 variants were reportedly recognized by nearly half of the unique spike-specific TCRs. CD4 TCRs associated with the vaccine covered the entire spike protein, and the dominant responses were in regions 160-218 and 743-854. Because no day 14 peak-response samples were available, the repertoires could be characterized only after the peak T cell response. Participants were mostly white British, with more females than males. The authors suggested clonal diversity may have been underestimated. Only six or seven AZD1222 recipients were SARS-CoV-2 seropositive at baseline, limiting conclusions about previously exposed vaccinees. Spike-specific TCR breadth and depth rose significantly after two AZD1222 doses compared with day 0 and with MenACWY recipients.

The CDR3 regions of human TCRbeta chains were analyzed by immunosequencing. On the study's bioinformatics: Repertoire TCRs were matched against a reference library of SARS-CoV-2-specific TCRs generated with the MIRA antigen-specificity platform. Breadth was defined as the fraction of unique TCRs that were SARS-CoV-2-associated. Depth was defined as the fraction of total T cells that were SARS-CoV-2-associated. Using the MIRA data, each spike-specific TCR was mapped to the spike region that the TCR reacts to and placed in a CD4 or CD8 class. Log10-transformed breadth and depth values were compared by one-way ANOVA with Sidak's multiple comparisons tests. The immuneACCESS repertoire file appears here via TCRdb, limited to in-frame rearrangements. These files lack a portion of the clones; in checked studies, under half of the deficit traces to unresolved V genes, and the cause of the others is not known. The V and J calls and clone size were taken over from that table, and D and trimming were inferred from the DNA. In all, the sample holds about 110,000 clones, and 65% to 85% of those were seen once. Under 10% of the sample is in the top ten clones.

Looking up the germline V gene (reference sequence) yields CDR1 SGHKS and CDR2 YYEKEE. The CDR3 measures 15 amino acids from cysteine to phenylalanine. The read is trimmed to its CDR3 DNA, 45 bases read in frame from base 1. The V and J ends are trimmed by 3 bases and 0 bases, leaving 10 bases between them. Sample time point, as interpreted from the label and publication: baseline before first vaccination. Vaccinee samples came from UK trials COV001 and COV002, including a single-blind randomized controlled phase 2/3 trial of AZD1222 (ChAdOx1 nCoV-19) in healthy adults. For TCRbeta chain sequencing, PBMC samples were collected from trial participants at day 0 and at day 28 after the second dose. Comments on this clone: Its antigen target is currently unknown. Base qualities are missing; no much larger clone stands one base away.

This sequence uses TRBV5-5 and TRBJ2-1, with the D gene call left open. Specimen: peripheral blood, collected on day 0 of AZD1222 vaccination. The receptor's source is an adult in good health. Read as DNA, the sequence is TGTGCCAGCAGCTCCCCCCAGTCCTCCTACAATGAGCAGTTCTTC. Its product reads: CASSSPQSSYNEQFF.